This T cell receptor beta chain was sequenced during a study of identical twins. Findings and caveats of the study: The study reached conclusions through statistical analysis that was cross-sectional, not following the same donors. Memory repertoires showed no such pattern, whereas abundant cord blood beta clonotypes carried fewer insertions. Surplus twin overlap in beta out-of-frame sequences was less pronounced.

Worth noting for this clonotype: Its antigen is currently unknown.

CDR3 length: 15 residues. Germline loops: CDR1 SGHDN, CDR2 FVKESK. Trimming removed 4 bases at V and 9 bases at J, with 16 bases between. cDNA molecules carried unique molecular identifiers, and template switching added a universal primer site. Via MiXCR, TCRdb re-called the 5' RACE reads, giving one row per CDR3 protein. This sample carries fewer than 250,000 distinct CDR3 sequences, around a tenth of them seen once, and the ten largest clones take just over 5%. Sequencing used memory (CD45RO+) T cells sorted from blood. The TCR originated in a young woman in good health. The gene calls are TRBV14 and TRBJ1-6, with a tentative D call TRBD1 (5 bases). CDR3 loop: CASSPLRGPASPLHF. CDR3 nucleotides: TGTGCCAGCAGCCCATTGCGGGGCCCCGCTTCACCCCTCCACTTT.